Following are 9 T cell receptor beta chains from one sample sequenced in a study of T cell repertoires in cytomegalovirus infection. These receptors lack a known antigen. TCRdb reanalysed the reads using MiXCR and keeps one entry per CDR3 protein. The sample holds over 250,000 distinct CDR3 sequences, approximately 22% seen once. The specimen was cultured PBMCs, collected from culture after CMV antigen stimulation. Source of these receptors: a human donor in good health (CMV status not recorded). Some clones in this sample may be carry-over from other donors' samples.

This clonotype was recorded at least ten times. The rearrangement uses TRBV7-2 and TRBJ1-4; D remains ambiguous. The germline V gene has CDR1 SGHTA and CDR2 FQGNSA. V lost 1 base to trimming and J lost 1 base, with 7 bases between them. The CDR3 extends over 15 amino acids. The CDR3 DNA sequence: TGTGCCAGCAGCTTAGTGGCAGTAACTAATGAAAAACTGTTTTTT. Translation: CASSLVAVTNEKLFF.

V gene TRBV27 combines with J gene TRBJ2-5; 15 bases agree with TRBD2. From germline, CDR1 is MNHEY and CDR2 SMNVEV (reference sequence). The CDR3 contains 14 residues. V was pared by 8 bases and J by 5 bases, with 3 bases of the junction left unmatched. The CDR3: CASGTSGRLETQYF. The CDR3 nucleotides are TGTGCCAGCGGGACTAGCGGGAGGTTGGAGACCCAGTACTTC.

The chain combines TRBV7-9 with TRBJ2-3, with TRBD2 matching 9 bases. The V gene end was trimmed by 3 bases and the J gene end by 2 bases; junction bases not matched to a gene: 3. This CDR3 is built from 15 residues. The V gene's germline CDR1 is SEHNR and CDR2 FQNEAQ (reference sequence). The chain's CDR3 is CASSLTSGFTDTQYF. CDR3 nucleotides: TGTGCCAGCAGCTTGACTAGCGGCTTCACAGATACGCAGTATTTT. The complete variable domain, with remaining parts taken from reference TRBV7-9 and TRBJ2-3, reads DTGVSQNPRHKITKRGQNVTFRCDPISEHNRLYWYRQTLGQGPEFLTYFQNEAQLEKSRLLSDRFSAERPKGSFSTLEIQRTEQGDSAMYLCASSLTSGFTDTQYFGPGTRLTVL.

This clonotype was recorded a few times. The chain carries TRBV11-3 and TRBJ2-1; TRBD2 agrees at 11 bases. The V gene end was trimmed by 6 bases and the J gene end by 4 bases; junction bases not matched to a gene: 5. This CDR3 is built from 15 residues. The V gene's germline CDR1 is SGHNT and CDR2 YENEEA. CDR3 sequence: CASSRRLAGYNEQFF. The CDR3 nucleotides read TGTGCCAGCAGTAGAAGACTAGCGGGGTACAATGAGCAGTTCTTC.

This clonotype occurred many times. The rearrangement links TRBV5-6 to TRBJ1-5; tentatively, D is TRBD1 (5 bases). This CDR3 is built from 14 residues. From germline, CDR1 is SGHDT and CDR2 YYEEEE. Trimming removed 0 bases at V and 7 bases at J, with 11 bases between. This CDR3 reads CASSLGGAGQPQHF. In DNA, the CDR3 is TGTGCCAGCAGCTTGGGAGGGGCTGGGCAGCCCCAGCATTTT.

The rearrangement joins TRBV4-3 to TRBJ2-3; 10 nucleotides agree with TRBD2. V lost 1 base and J lost 2; bases outside the gene matches: 9. CDR1 LGHNA and CDR2 YSLEER come from the germline V gene. The CDR3 is made up of 18 amino acids. CDR3 nucleotide sequence: TGCGCCAGCAGCCAAGCCGCCCCACTAGCGGGGTTCACAGATACGCAGTATTTT. Protein: CASSQAAPLAGFTDTQYF.

The rearrangement uses TRBV24-1 and TRBJ2-1; 7 nucleotides match TRBD2. Losses at the gene ends were 1 base for V and 5 bases for J; bases not matched to a gene: 10. The CDR3 extends over 17 amino acids. Germline-derived CDR1 and CDR2 are KGHDR and SFDVKD. In DNA form, the CDR3 reads TGTGCCACCAGTGATTTCGGGGTATATGGGACTAACAATGAGCAGTTCTTC. Translated, it gives CATSDFGVYGTNNEQFF.

This clonotype was counted between two and nine times. The chain has TRBV5-1 and TRBJ1-1; D may be TRBD1 (6 bases). V dropped 4 bases and J dropped 5 bases, with 15 bases sitting between them. CDR1 and CDR2 from the germline V gene are SGHRS and YFSETQ. CDR3 length: 14 amino acids. CDR3 nucleotide sequence: TGCGCCAGCAGCACACAGGGTGTAGTAACTGAAGCTTTCTTT. It translates to CASSTQGVVTEAFF. Filled out from reference TRBV5-1 and TRBJ1-1, the complete variable domain reads KAGVTQTPRYLIKTRGQQVTLSCSPISGHRSVSWYQQTPGQGLQFLFEYFSETQRNKGNFPGRFSGRQFSNSRSEMNVSTLELGDSALYLCASSTQGVVTEAFFGQGTRLTVV.

This clonotype was counted at least ten times. The chain carries TRBV7-3 and TRBJ2-5; D unresolved. Germline CDR1 and CDR2: SGHTA and FQGTGA. V lost 3 bases and J lost 6, with 11 bases in between. The CDR3 totals 13 residues. This chain's CDR3 is CASSFTKRQTQYF. CDR3 nucleotide sequence: TGTGCCAGCAGCTTCACCAAGAGGCAGACCCAGTACTTC.